This TCR beta chain was retrieved from a study of T cell responses to AZD1222 COVID-19 vaccine. A note on this clone: Its antigen is unidentified.

Only in-frame clones appear in the TCRdb table, and some are missing; sequencing was by immunoSEQ multiplex PCR. The sample has about 120,000 clones, about 90% seen once. Findings and limits, study-wide: Clonal diversity was possibly underestimated; the donors were predominantly white British and more often female. Just six AZD1222 recipients were seropositive at baseline. Spike-specific TCR breadth rose after two AZD1222 doses, and depth rose as well.

Germline V gives CDR1 SGHVS, CDR2 FQNEAQ. CDR3 length equals 12 residues. Trimming took 3 bases from V and 5 from J, leaving 5 bases between them. Sample: peripheral blood, taken on day 0 of AZD1222 vaccination. The source is an adult in good health. The chain carries TRBV7-8 and TRBJ2-1; D not resolved. This CDR3 reads CASSFGHNEQFF. In DNA, the CDR3 is TGTGCCAGCAGCTTTGGCCACAATGAGCAGTTCTTC.